This T cell receptor beta chain was identified in a study of blood T cells in healthy people across ages. The CDR3 sequence is 12 residues long. Trimming pared 1 base from V and 1 base from J, leaving 2 bases between. Germline assignment: CDR1 SEHNR and CDR2 FQNEAQ (reference sequence). At least ten counts were recorded for this clonotype. Primers used in a second PCR of roughly 6 to 11 cycles were a sample-barcoded 5' primer and a J-beta primer mix. Tags on each cDNA molecule came from a template-switch adaptor with 12 random nucleotides. TCRdb called the 5' RACE reads again in MiXCR, with one record for every CDR3 protein. This table has around 700,000 distinct CDR3 sequences, more than 20% appearing once. The same data also went into a second study, on T cells of mothers and their children. That source adds: Related pairs of mothers and children showed slightly higher, non-significant overlap versus unrelated pairs.

The specimen was blood. The sequence derives from a boy between 10 and 17 years old in good health. The rearrangement joins TRBV7-9 to TRBJ2-7; D remains unclear. The CDR3 DNA reads TGTGCCAGCAGCTTAGGTTCCTACGAGCAGTACTTC. Amino acid sequence: CASSLGSYEQYF.